This T cell receptor beta chain appears in the sequencing data of a study of memory CD4+ T cells and cytomegalovirus serostatus (dated by TCRdb to about 2019). In terms of the full investigation: The cohort included approximately 35 healthy adults from Belgium, of whom 9 were CMV seropositive and about 25 were CMV seronegative. CD4+ memory TCRbeta repertoires of a Belgian cohort with known cytomegalovirus serostatus were sequenced in order to replicate a published TCR-based CMV serostatus classifier.

Notes on this clone: This clone's antigen is unknown. Base-call qualities are not available, and no considerably larger clone is one nucleotide away.

A FACSAria II was used to sort memory CD4+ T cells, defined as single viable CD3+CD4+CD8-CD45RO+ cells. CMV serostatus was determined using a Roche Elecsys assay that detects serum IgG against CMV pp150, pp28, p38 and p52. After the samples were thawed, total CD4+ T cells were enriched through positive selection using CD4 magnetic microbeads. Samples originated from another study that specifically interrogated the CD4+ T cell memory repertoire. Peripheral blood mononuclear cells were isolated and cryopreserved following standard operating procedures; serum was stored at -80 °C. CD3-PerCP (BW264/56), CD4-APC (RPA-T4), CD45RO-PE (UCHT1) and CD8-Pacific Orange (3B5) antibodies were used for staining, and non-viable cells were excluded with Sytox blue. Genomic DNA was extracted from sorted cells with the Quick-DNA Microprep Kit. TCRbeta DNA was amplified with the immunoSEQ hsTCRbeta kit following the manufacturer's protocol. An Illumina MiSeq instrument was used to sequence the TCRbeta libraries. In the original analysis: Following removal of out-of-frame sequences, a few million distinct TCRbeta sequences were retained, with an average of roughly 70,000 per individual. Each individual was scored according to the count of roughly 160 previously reported CMV-associated TCRbeta sequences and the total productive distinct TCRbeta count. A beta-binomial model was reimplemented in Python, and scikit-learn random forests with default parameters were trained on data from the US cohort. Classifier performance on the Belgian cohort was reported as the median AUC with percentile confidence intervals calculated over 10,000 bootstrap iterations. The table comes from immuneACCESS by way of TCRdb, which keeps in-frame sequences with V and J called. Part of the clones is missing from these tables; in studies checked, under half for an unresolved V gene and the rest for unknown reasons. V, J and clone size are taken as reported in that table, and D and trimming were inferred from the DNA itself. The sample records over 35,000 clones, 60% to 80% of which are singletons. The ten largest clones capture around 0.99% of the sample.

Here is what the overall study found, with its caveats: On the Belgian cohort, the classifier based on the original framework reached a median bootstrapped AUC of nearly 0.96, with a 95% CI of 0.76-1.00. For CMV serostatus prediction, a median bootstrapped AUC of approximately 0.95 was reached with the original framework, and a median bootstrapped AUC of about 0.9 was reached with a US-trained random forest. Results were interpreted as suggesting that the CMV-associated TCR signature is largely present in the CD4+ memory repertoire. Of 164 previously reported CMV-associated TCRbeta sequences, over 65 appeared in the CD4+ memory repertoires, each in one to five individuals. Only CD4+CD45RO+ memory cells were sequenced, in contrast to the original study, which included naive and memory CD4+ and CD8+ populations.

The junction carries 13 bases between V and J, which are trimmed by 5 bases and 3 bases respectively. The germline V gene sets CDR1 to MDHEN and CDR2 to SYDVKM. Inclusive of the bounding cysteine and phenylalanine, the CDR3 is 14 residues long. CDR3 DNA is the only sequence kept; it has 42 bases, read in frame from the first base. The receptor was derived from an adult in good health and CMV-seronegative. Sequences were obtained from memory CD4+ T cells from blood. Recombination connected TRBV28 to TRBJ1-1; the D segment cannot be called with confidence. CDR3 reads: CASSPARAYTEAFF. The nucleotide sequence is given as TGTGCCAGCAGTCCCGCCCGGGCATACACTGAAGCTTTCTTT.